Shown below are 4 T cell receptor beta chains from a single sample sequenced in a study of blood T cell repertoires in COVID-19 (dated by TCRdb to about 2020). Libraries were constructed by the immunoSEQ multiplex PCR assay. The immuneACCESS repertoire file appears here via TCRdb, limited to in-frame rearrangements. These files lack a portion of the clones; in checked studies, under half of the deficit traces to unresolved V genes, and the cause of the others is not known. In all, the sample holds 150,000 to 200,000 clones, and 70% to 85% of those were seen once. Around 15% of the sample goes to the ten largest clones. The sample consisted of PBMCs or T cells enriched from blood (not recorded which). The receptors originated from a woman between 45 and 60 years old who had recovered from COVID-19.

The chain links TRBV6-6 to TRBJ2-5, with TRBD2 as a possible D gene (5 bases). The CDR3 loop spans 17 amino acids. V was clipped by 5 bases and J by 4 bases, with 23 bases between them. Germline values: CDR1 MNHNY, CDR2 SVGAGI (reference sequence). CDR3 loop: CASSPPGVSSRSETQYF. Written as DNA, the CDR3 is TGTGCCAGCAGTCCCCCCGGGGTTAGCTCACGATCAGAGACCCAGTACTTC.

The chain uses TRBV6-5 and TRBJ1-5; D is uncertain. The germline V and J ends were trimmed by 2 bases and 4 bases, with 6 bases remaining between them. From germline, CDR1 is MNHEY and CDR2 SVGAGI. CDR3 size: 13 residues. CDR3 nucleotide sequence: TGTGCCAGCAGTTACGTACAGAATCAGCCCCAGCATTTT. Protein sequence: CASSYVQNQPQHF.

The chain is built from TRBV28 and TRBJ2-3; D is perhaps TRBD2 (6 bases). The germline gives CDR1 MDHEN, CDR2 SYDVKM. Deletions cut 7 bases from V and 0 bases from J, with 14 bases between. The CDR3 contains 15 residues. This CDR3 reads CASTTGATSTDTQYF. DNA for the CDR3: TGTGCCAGCACCACGGGAGCCACAAGCACAGATACGCAGTATTTT.

This chain uses TRBV5-1 with TRBJ2-3; D is unclear. This CDR3 has 13 residues. V was cut by 0 bases and J by 4 bases, with 6 bases left in between. Germline V lookup: CDR1 SGHRS, CDR2 YFSETQ. CDR3 sequence: CASSLGRADTQYF. The CDR3 DNA follows: TGCGCCAGCAGCTTGGGGAGAGCAGATACGCAGTATTTT.